A selection of T cell receptor beta chains follows, all from one sample in a study of cytomegalovirus exposure and HLA in healthy donors. Clones were read by immunoSEQ multiplex PCR, and TCRdb kept only the in-frame ones, dropping some. The sample records some 120,000 clones, roughly 63% being singletons. Specimen: PBMCs. The receptors shown here come from a man aged 25 to 40 in good health and CMV-seropositive. Both conserved end residues are part of each CDR3. Each record gives: clone size, D gene, V gene, J gene, CDR3 DNA, CDR3 protein. D genes are given only for firm matches. Some rows mark clone size as missing; the rest say once, few, many or name a class of expanded clone.

once,TRBD1,TRBV5-1,TRBJ1-1,TGCGCCAGCAGCCTAATACGGACAGGCCCCACTGAAGCTTTCTTT,CASSLIRTGPTEAFF
.,.,TRBV19,TRBJ1-1,TGTGCCAGTAGTGCGGAAAACACTGAAGCTTTCTTT,CASSAENTEAFF
.,TRBD1,TRBV5-6,TRBJ1-2,TGTGCCAGCAGCCCCTGGACAGGGCTGTATGGCTACACCTTC,CASSPWTGLYGYTF
.,TRBD1,TRBV19,TRBJ1-1,TGTGCCAGTAGTAGACAGGGAACCTACACTGAAGCTTTCTTT,CASSRQGTYTEAFF
.,.,TRBV9,TRBJ2-7,TGTGCCAGCAGCGTAGATCGCGGCGGAGCCTCCTACGAGCAGTACTTC,CASSVDRGGASYEQYF
.,TRBD1,TRBV4-1,TRBJ1-1,TGCGCCAGCAGCCTCGACGCCCCGGGACAGCTACTAAACACTGAAGCTTTCTTT,CASSLDAPGQLLNTEAFF
.,.,TRBV27,TRBJ2-1,TGTGCCAGCAGTTTAGAGATACCGATTAACAATGAGCAGTTCTTC,CASSLEIPINNEQFF
once,.,TRBV2,TRBJ2-4,TGTGCCAGCAAGGGGTCCAAAAACATTCAGTACTTC,CASKGSKNIQYF
.,.,TRBV14,TRBJ1-2,TGTGCCAGCAGCCAAGAGCCCCTGGAATCCGCCTGGGGAGGGTACTATGGCTACACCTTC,CASSQEPLESAWGGYYGYTF
once,TRBD1,TRBV7-2,TRBJ1-5,TGTGCCAGCAGCTTAGACAGGGGTTACAATCAGCCCCAGCATTTT,CASSLDRGYNQPQHF
.,.,TRBV7-8,TRBJ2-7,TGTGCCAGCAGCTTAGCGGGCCCATACGAGCAGTACTTC,CASSLAGPYEQYF
.,TRBD2,TRBV18,TRBJ2-1,TGTGCCAGCTCACCAGGGACTAGCGCTTACAATGAGCAGTTCTTC,CASSPGTSAYNEQFF
once,.,TRBV2,TRBJ1-5,TGTGCCAGCAGTGATATGAGGAATCAGCCCCAGCATTTT,CASSDMRNQPQHF
.,TRBD1,TRBV15,TRBJ2-7,TGTGCCACCAGCAGGTTCCAGGGGGCTGAGTACTTC,CATSRFQGAEYF
.,.,TRBV9,TRBJ1-5,TGCGCCAGCAGCGTGAGTGGTGTTCAGCCCCAGCATTTT,CASSVSGVQPQHF
.,.,TRBV6-1,TRBJ1-6,TGTGCCAGCAGTGTCGCTCAGGGCAATGCAGTGGTATCACCCCTCCACTTT,CASSVAQGNAVVSPLHF
.,TRBD1,TRBV5-1,TRBJ1-2,TGCGCCAGCAGCTATGGGACAGTTGCCTATGGCTACACCTTC,CASSYGTVAYGYTF
.,.,TRBV14,TRBJ1-2,TGTGCCAGCAGCCAAGCAGTGCAGTATGGCTACACCTTC,CASSQAVQYGYTF
.,TRBD1,TRBV5-1,TRBJ1-2,TGCGCCAGCAGCCATGACAGGGGACTACCGGGCGGCTACACCTTC,CASSHDRGLPGGYTF
few,TRBD2,TRBV2,TRBJ2-7,TGTGCCAAAAGCGGGGAGGCCTTCGCCGAGCAGTACTTC,CAKSGEAFAEQYF
.,TRBD2,TRBV13,TRBJ2-1,TGTGCCAGCAGCTTAGGCTCTAGGGAGCGGGAGGGGCCTGAGCAGTTCTTC,CASSLGSREREGPEQFF
.,.,TRBV21-1,TRBJ2-2,TGTGCCAGCAGCAATAGTAGGGGGACCGGGGAGCTGTTTTTT,CASSNSRGTGELFF
.,.,TRBV7-2,TRBJ2-7,TGTGCCAGCAGCCCCCGAGACACCGATGAGCAGTACTTC,CASSPRDTDEQYF
many,TRBD1,TRBV6-4,TRBJ1-2,TGTGCCAGCAGCGCGACAGGGGAAACAATTTATGGCTACACCTTC,CASSATGETIYGYTF
.,.,TRBV6-6,TRBJ2-7,TGTGCCAGCCTTGGACACGCTAACTACGAGCAGTACTTC,CASLGHANYEQYF
.,.,TRBV27,TRBJ1-1,TGTGCCAGCAGTTTATCGAATTGGGCCCACACTGAAGCTTTCTTT,CASSLSNWAHTEAFF
.,TRBD2,TRBV4-1,TRBJ2-7,TGCGCCAGCAGCCAAGCGGAGTTCCGGCTAGCGGGACTAACGCCCTACGAGCAGTACTTC,CASSQAEFRLAGLTPYEQYF
few,TRBD1,TRBV6-1,TRBJ2-1,TGTGCCAGCAGTCAAGGGGGACAGACAGACAATGAGCAGTTCTTC,CASSQGGQTDNEQFF
.,.,TRBV6-6,TRBJ1-2,TGTGCCAGCAGTTACGACAGTTTCTATGGCTACACCTTC,CASSYDSFYGYTF
.,.,TRBV21-1,TRBJ2-6,TGTGCCAGCAGCAAAATACCCCTCCGTAGACTCTCTGGGGCCAACGTCCTGACTTTC,CASSKIPLRRLSGANVLTF
.,TRBD1,TRBV5-1,TRBJ1-2,TGCGCCAGCACACACAGGGGGGGATTTGGCTACACCTTC,CASTHRGGFGYTF
once,TRBD1,TRBV14,TRBJ2-7,TGTGCCAGCAGCCAAGTTGTCCGGGACAGGGAGCACGAGCAGTACTTC,CASSQVVRDREHEQYF
.,TRBD1,TRBV2,TRBJ1-2,TGTGCCAGCAGTGGGACAGGGGACTATGGCTACACCTTC,CASSGTGDYGYTF
.,.,TRBV19,TRBJ2-5,TGTGCCAGTAGTATTTCAGGGGATCTAGGAGAGACCCAGTACTTC,CASSISGDLGETQYF
few,TRBD2,TRBV5-4,TRBJ2-1,TGTGCCAGCGGATTCCTAGCGGGAGATCGGGGTGAGCAGTTCTTC,CASGFLAGDRGEQFF
.,TRBD1,TRBV5-4,TRBJ1-2,TGTGCCAGCACCCCCTTAGAGGGGGCGTACTATGGCTACACCTTC,CASTPLEGAYYGYTF
.,TRBD2,TRBV10-3,TRBJ2-3,TGTGCCATCAGTGCCTCGGCGGGGGGTAGCACAGATACGCAGTATTTT,CAISASAGGSTDTQYF
.,.,TRBV28,TRBJ2-7,TGTGCCAGCAGCGAGAGCCTCGAGCAGTACTTC,CASSESLEQYF
.,TRBD2,TRBV7-3,TRBJ2-7,TGTGCCAGCAGCTTAACGCTAGCGGGAGTTAACGAGCAGTACTTC,CASSLTLAGVNEQYF
.,.,TRBV28,TRBJ1-2,TGTGCCAGCAGTGAAAGAACTGAGACAGTAAGGGCGGGCTACACCTTC,CASSERTETVRAGYTF
few,TRBD2,TRBV15,TRBJ2-7,TGTGCCACCAGCAGAGAATCAACTAGCGGGACGTCCGCCTACGAGCAGTACTTC,CATSRESTSGTSAYEQYF
.,TRBD1,TRBV5-4,TRBJ2-7,TGTGCCAGCAGCCCCGTGGGGGACAGGGGTAACGAGCAGTACTTC,CASSPVGDRGNEQYF
.,.,TRBV28,TRBJ1-1,TGTGCCAGCAGTTTACTGACAGGACTGAACACTGAAGCTTTCTTT,CASSLLTGLNTEAFF
.,TRBD1,TRBV2,TRBJ2-1,TGTGCCAGCAGAGAACTACAGGGGGGTGAGCAGTTCTTC,CASRELQGGEQFF
.,TRBD2,TRBV7-9,TRBJ2-2,TGTGCCAGCAGCCTAAACGCGGGACTAGCGGGAGGTAACACCGGGGAGCTGTTTTTT,CASSLNAGLAGGNTGELFF
.,.,TRBV5-4,TRBJ1-1,TGTGCCAGCAGCTTGAGCAGGGCGAACACTGAAGCTTTCTTT,CASSLSRANTEAFF
.,.,TRBV7-8,TRBJ2-3,TGTGCCAGCAACCCCGCCCCGACTATCACAGATACGCAGTATTTT,CASNPAPTITDTQYF
.,.,TRBV28,TRBJ1-3,TGTGCCAGCAGTTTACCAGGGTACCACTCTGGAAACACCATATATTTT,CASSLPGYHSGNTIYF
.,.,TRBV18,TRBJ2-7,TGTGCCAGCTCGGAGACTCAATACGAGCAGTACTTC,CASSETQYEQYF
.,.,TRBV11-3,TRBJ2-2,TGTGCCAGCAGCTCAAAGACAGAAAACACCGGGGAGCTGTTTTTT,CASSSKTENTGELFF
.,TRBD2,TRBV5-1,TRBJ2-3,TGCGCCAGCAGCATCGGGACTATCACAGATACGCAGTATTTT,CASSIGTITDTQYF
.,TRBD1,TRBV4-2,TRBJ1-4,TGTGCCAGCAGCCAAGAACCGGGACAGGGAAGCGAAAAACTGTTTTTT,CASSQEPGQGSEKLFF
.,.,TRBV9,TRBJ2-3,TGTGCCAGCAGCGCTCGGACAGAGCAAGCAGATACGCAGTATTTT,CASSARTEQADTQYF
.,TRBD1,TRBV6-5,TRBJ1-2,TGTGCCAGCAGTATGGACAGGCACTATGGCTACACCTTC,CASSMDRHYGYTF
few,TRBD2,TRBV7-9,TRBJ2-1,TGTGCCAGCAGCTCCACAGGGGCCCTAGCGGGAATACAGTTCTTC,CASSSTGALAGIQFF